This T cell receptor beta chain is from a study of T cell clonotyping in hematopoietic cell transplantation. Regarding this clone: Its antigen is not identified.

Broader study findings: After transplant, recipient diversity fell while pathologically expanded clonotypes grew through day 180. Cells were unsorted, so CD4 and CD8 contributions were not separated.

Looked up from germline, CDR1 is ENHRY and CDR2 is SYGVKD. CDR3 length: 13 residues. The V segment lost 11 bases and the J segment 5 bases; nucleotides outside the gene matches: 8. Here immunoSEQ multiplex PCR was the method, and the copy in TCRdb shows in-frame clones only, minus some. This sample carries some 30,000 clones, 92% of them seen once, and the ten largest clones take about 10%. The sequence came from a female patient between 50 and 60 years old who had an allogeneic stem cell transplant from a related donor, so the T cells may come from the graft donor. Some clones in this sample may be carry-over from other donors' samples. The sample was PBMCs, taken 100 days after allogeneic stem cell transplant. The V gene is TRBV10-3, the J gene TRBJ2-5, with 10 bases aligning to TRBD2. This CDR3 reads CAASSGGDETQYF. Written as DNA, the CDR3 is TGTGCCGCCTCCAGCGGGGGGGATGAGACCCAGTACTTC.